The present entry profiles one T cell receptor (beta chain) with its context. Its antigen remains unknown. Germline V gene data show CDR1 as SGHNT and CDR2 as YYREEE (reference sequence). The CDR3 sequence is 16 residues long. With 2 bases removed from V and 0 bases from J, the gap between germline ends came to 14 bases. The data belong to a study of cytomegalovirus exposure and HLA in healthy donors. Study-level background: The study placed roughly four fifths of its 350 to 400 genotyped donors in the Caucasian-associated ancestry cluster. Study-level results: Several of the most significant clusters appeared linked to common viral pathogens, based on a later analysis.

This PCR relied on a set of 60 Vbeta primers and 13 Jbeta primers. Libraries were prepared by immunoSEQ multiplex PCR; TCRdb keeps only in-frame clonotypes and omits some of them. Among approximately 130,000 clones listed, roughly 85% were seen once. This TCR was sampled from a woman aged 25 to 39 in good health and CMV-seropositive. Sequencing was performed on PBMCs. The rearrangement links TRBV5-4 to TRBJ1-1; D might be TRBD1 (6 bases). CDR3 coding DNA: TGTGCCAGCAGCTTTACAGGGAGGGGGGTGAACACTGAAGCTTTCTTT. It specifies CASSFTGRGVNTEAFF.